This TCR beta chain was observed in a study of response to subunit inactivated influenza vaccine. General observations from the study: Only a handful of new T cells, the authors suggested, are recruited with each seasonal influenza vaccination.

CDR3 length equals 15 residues. The V gene lost 2 bases and the J gene lost 0 bases, with 12 bases spanning the gap. The germline V gene has CDR1 SGHDT and CDR2 YYEEEE. TCRdb re-called the RT-PCR reads through MiXCR, storing one row per CDR3 protein. The data contain 700,000 to 800,000 distinct CDR3 sequences, about a fifth of them seen just once; the ten biggest clones take up approximately 11%. This clonotype was seen many times. The antigen remains undetermined. The source of this sequence is a man in his forties or fifties who received an inactivated influenza vaccine. The V and J genes are TRBV5-6 and TRBJ2-7; the D is unclear. Sequencing used PBMCs from blood, obtained about 5 days after vaccination. The DNA for the CDR3 is TGTGCCAGCAGCTTCTTTCTTGGGCCCTCCTACGAGCAGTACTTC. Its translation: CASSFFLGPSYEQYF.